This is a list of T cell receptor beta chains from one sample in a study of control samples from healthy donors and cancer patients. TCRdb's table, derived via immunoSEQ multiplex PCR, lists solely in-frame clones and lacks some. Of about 120,000 clones in the sample, 85% to 90% were seen once. The specimen sequenced was blood. Receptors originate from a man in his thirties or forties in good health. Both conserved end residues are part of each CDR3. D genes are given only for firm matches. Clone size, where shown, is once, few, many, or a class for clones that have expanded.

size,J,V,D,CDR3,DNA
few,TRBJ1-6,TRBV6-1,TRBD1,CASSEIRDSSLHF,TGTGCCAGCAGTGAAATCCGGGACAGCTCCCTCCACTTT
-,TRBJ2-1,TRBV24-1,-,CATSSNLDVYNEQFF,TGTGCCACCAGCTCGAACCTGGACGTCTACAATGAGCAGTTCTTC
-,TRBJ1-1,TRBV29-1,TRBD1,CSAGEQGGEAFF,TGCAGCGCTGGGGAACAGGGGGGAGAAGCTTTCTTT
-,TRBJ2-2,TRBV5-8,TRBD1,CASSRWTGNTGELFF,TGTGCCAGCAGCCGTTGGACAGGGAACACCGGGGAGCTGTTTTTT
-,TRBJ1-1,TRBV5-6,-,CASSQRLVQKAFF,TGTGCCAGCAGCCAGAGGTTGGTACAGAAAGCTTTCTTT
-,TRBJ2-2,TRBV5-1,TRBD1,CASSTGQGDTGELFF,TGCGCCAGCAGCACGGGACAGGGGGACACCGGGGAGCTGTTTTTT
few,TRBJ1-1,TRBV7-9,-,CASSLVSNVEAFF,TGTGCCAGCAGCTTAGTAAGTAATGTCGAGGCTTTCTTT
-,TRBJ1-2,TRBV6-4,TRBD1,CAKSDRGLYGYTF,TGTGCCAAGTCCGACAGGGGGTTATATGGCTACACCTTC
-,TRBJ1-1,TRBV19,-,CASGRGREAFF,TGTGCCAGTGGCAGGGGAAGAGAAGCTTTCTTT
-,TRBJ1-5,TRBV2,-,CASSEAVQPATQPQHF,TGTGCCAGCAGTGAAGCGGTACAGCCTGCGACCCAGCCCCAGCATTTT
-,TRBJ1-2,TRBV25-1,-,CASSPEGPLNYGYTF,TGTGCCAGCAGCCCGGAAGGGCCACTGAACTATGGCTACACCTTC
-,TRBJ1-3,TRBV4-2,-,CASSQERVNSGNTIYF,TGTGCCAGCAGCCAAGAGCGGGTCAACTCTGGAAACACCATATATTTT
-,TRBJ2-5,TRBV6-5,-,CASSYDAGPGETQYF,TGTGCCAGCAGTTACGATGCAGGCCCGGGGGAGACCCAGTACTTC
-,TRBJ1-1,TRBV3-1/TRBV3-2,-,CASSQKNTEAFF,TGTGCCAGCAGCCAAAAGAACACTGAAGCTTTCTTT
once,TRBJ1-2,TRBV6-5,-,CASRGETYTF,TGTGCCAGCAGGGGTGAGACCTACACCTTC
-,TRBJ2-6,TRBV19,-,CASSILTSGANVLTF,TGTGCCAGTAGTATTCTCACCTCTGGGGCCAACGTCCTGACTTTC
once,TRBJ1-4,TRBV9,-,CASSVGQLGQTNEKLFF,TGTGCCAGCAGCGTAGGGCAGCTCGGCCAGACTAATGAAAAACTGTTTTTT
-,TRBJ1-1,TRBV7-2,TRBD1,CASSYYWTGRTEAFF,TGTGCCAGCAGCTATTACTGGACAGGGCGGACTGAAGCTTTCTTT
-,TRBJ1-2,TRBV29-1,-,CSVVTPGGYGYTF,TGCAGCGTTGTTACCCCTGGGGGCTATGGCTACACCTTC
-,TRBJ2-5,TRBV10-2,TRBD1,CASSEGTGGQTQYF,TGCGCCAGCAGTGAGGGGACAGGGGGGCAGACCCAGTACTTC
once,TRBJ2-2,TRBV4-2,TRBD2,CASSQERGVGELFF,TGTGCCAGCAGCCAAGAGCGGGGGGTCGGGGAGCTGTTTTTT
-,TRBJ1-2,TRBV9,TRBD1,CASSGRDRLYGYTF,TGTGCCAGCAGCGGCCGGGACAGGCTCTATGGCTACACCTTC
-,TRBJ2-2,TRBV6-4,-,CASTRNSVVAGELFF,TGTGCCAGCACACGTAACAGTGTGGTGGCCGGGGAGCTGTTTTTT
-,TRBJ2-2,TRBV6-1,-,CASSEWGGANTGELFF,TGTGCCAGCAGTGAATGGGGGGGCGCGAACACCGGGGAGCTGTTTTTT
-,TRBJ1-4,TRBV7-2,TRBD1,CASRLYRGEKLFF,TGTGCCAGCAGGCTTTACAGGGGTGAAAAACTGTTTTTT
-,TRBJ2-6,TRBV19,TRBD2,CASNSGDVSSGANVLTF,TGTGCCAGTAATAGCGGGGACGTAAGCTCTGGGGCCAACGTCCTGACTTTC
-,TRBJ2-3,TRBV24-1,TRBD1,CATSESTAGTVETDTQYF,TGTGCCACCAGTGAGTCTACGGCCGGGACAGTAGAGACAGATACGCAGTATTTT
-,TRBJ2-2,TRBV5-1,TRBD1,CASSWTGENTGELFF,TGCGCCAGCAGCTGGACAGGGGAAAACACCGGGGAGCTGTTTTTT
-,TRBJ1-1,TRBV7-2,-,CASSQQWNTEAFF,TGTGCCAGCAGCCAACAGTGGAACACTGAAGCTTTCTTT
once,TRBJ1-2,TRBV18,-,CASSPEGLRAYGYTF,TGTGCCAGCTCACCAGAGGGTCTCAGGGCCTATGGCTACACCTTC
-,TRBJ2-5,TRBV4-1,-,CASSQDHRTNAWETQYF,TGCGCCAGCAGCCAAGATCATCGGACTAATGCTTGGGAGACCCAGTACTTC
-,TRBJ1-4,TRBV10-3,-,CAIGKESTNEKLFF,TGTGCCATCGGGAAGGAATCAACTAATGAAAAACTGTTTTTT
-,TRBJ2-7,TRBV6-6,TRBD1,CASSLPQGQHEQYF,TGTGCCAGCAGTCTTCCACAGGGGCAGCACGAGCAGTACTTC
-,TRBJ1-1,TRBV25-1,-,CASSESGPNTEAFF,TGTGCCAGCAGTGAATCGGGCCCGAACACTGAAGCTTTCTTT